The present TCR beta chain was sequenced within a study of T cells in tumors after PD-1 blockade. Stated time point: second of two pre-therapy site-matched biopsies approximately 2 months apart. The assay was immunoSEQ multiplex PCR, and TCRdb's table has in-frame clones only and misses some. Of approximately 2,000 clones detected, around 74% appear once; the ten largest clones hold 10% to 15%. This TCR was recovered from a human donor with basal cell carcinoma. The sample in question was tumor tissue, obtained before anti-PD-1 treatment.

CDR3 nucleotides: TGTGCCAGCAGTTACAGGACCCCTCGAAACACCGGGGAGCTGTTTTTT. It codes for CASSYRTPRNTGELFF. The chain uses TRBV6-5 and TRBJ2-2, with no clear D. Germline V CDR1 and CDR2: MNHEY, SVGAGI. The CDR3 loop spans 16 amino acids. Between the trimmed V and J ends, which lost 2 bases and 2 bases, there was a span of 12 bases.